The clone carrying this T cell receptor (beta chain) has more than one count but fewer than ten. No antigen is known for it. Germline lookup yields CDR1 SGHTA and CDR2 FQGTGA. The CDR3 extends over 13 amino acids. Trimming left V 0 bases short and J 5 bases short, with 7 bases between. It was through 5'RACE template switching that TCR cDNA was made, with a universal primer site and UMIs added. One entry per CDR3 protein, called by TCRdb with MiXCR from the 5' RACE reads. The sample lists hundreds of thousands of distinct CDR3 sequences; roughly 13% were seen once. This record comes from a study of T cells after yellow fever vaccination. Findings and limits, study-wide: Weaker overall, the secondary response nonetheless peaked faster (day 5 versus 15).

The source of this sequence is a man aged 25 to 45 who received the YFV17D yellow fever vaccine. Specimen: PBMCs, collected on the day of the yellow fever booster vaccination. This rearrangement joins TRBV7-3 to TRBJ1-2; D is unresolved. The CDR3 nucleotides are TGTGCCAGCAGCTTAACGGATGGTTATGGCTACACCTTC. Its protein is CASSLTDGYGYTF.